The sequence of this T cell receptor (beta chain) was determined in a study of T cell clonotyping in hematopoietic cell transplantation. Sequenced by immunoSEQ multiplex PCR; TCRdb stores in-frame clones only, minus some. This sample has more than 9,500 clones, with 72% found just once. Recipients were bled about 28 days pretransplant and at posttransplant days 30, 100, 180. This CDR3 has 15 residues. Germline V gives CDR1 MDHEN, CDR2 SYDVKM. V shed 3 bases and J 3 bases; nucleotides not matched to a gene: 4. V and J are TRBV28 and TRBJ1-1; 10 nucleotides align to TRBD1. The input for sequencing was peripheral blood mononuclear cells, taken 180 days after allogeneic stem cell transplant. The sequence was collected from a male patient aged 55-69 years who had an allogeneic stem cell transplant from an unrelated donor, so the T cells may come from the graft donor. Some clones in this sample may be carry-over from other donors' samples. In DNA form, the CDR3 reads TGTGCCAGCAGTTTTAGGACAGGGGGGGACACTGAAGCTTTCTTT. Protein: CASSFRTGGDTEAFF. The full variable domain, its missing parts supplied by reference TRBV28 and TRBJ1-1, is DVKVTQSSRYLVKRTGEKVFLECVQDMDHENMFWYRQDPGLGLRLIYFSYDVKMKEKGDIPEGYSVSREKKERFSLILESASTNQTSMYLCASSFRTGGDTEAFFGQGTRLTVV.